Sequencing of this TCR beta chain was carried out in a study of human T cells and chemical hapten exposure (dated by TCRdb to the early 2020s). With regard to the full study: For sensitization, 2% DPC in acetone was applied to an approximately 2 cm by approximately 2 cm area of upper inner arm skin. Throughout the approximately 25-week study period, patients were also given weekly therapeutic DPC doses on the scalp. Patch testing on the upper back used Finn chambers containing 0.01% DPC, with scoring done after 6 days according to International Contact Dermatitis Research Group standards. The mostly female patient cohort included alopecia areata with under or over 50% scalp involvement, alopecia totalis and alopecia universalis. Libraries were combined into a pool for sequencing, and differences in TCR yield between samples came mainly from small differences in library volumes within the pool. The study tracked peripheral blood TCR repertoire changes in vivo during primary and secondary sensitization to the hapten diphenylcyclopropenone (DPC) in alopecia patients. Blood samples were taken from patients before sensitization (week 0) and then at 2, 6 and about 24 weeks after DPC sensitization. Blood for TCR sequencing was provided by twenty-nine alopecia patients at one to four time points (pre-sensitization, 2, 6 and 24 weeks).

The sample's time point label, in plain terms: patch test 3, about 24 weeks after DPC sensitization. Read against the paper, the sample's treatment or condition label means: therapeutic diphenylcyclopropenone sensitization with weekly scalp DPC. At every patch-test visit, the blood draw took place before the patch test was put on. To be eligible, patients had to be aged 18 to 70, diagnosed with alopecia and judged suitable for DPC therapy, while pregnant patients were excluded. Total RNA was isolated from unfractionated whole blood collected in Tempus Blood RNA tubes. Libraries were prepared through RACE. Sequencing took place on a NextSeq 500. During library preparation, unique molecular identifiers were attached to individual cDNA molecules so that TCRs could be counted quantitatively and reproducibly. From each blood RNA sample, both TCR alpha and TCR beta chains were sequenced. Per the source publication's procedure: The median number of TCRs per sample was approximately 98,000, ranging from roughly 20,000 to 690,600. The Decombinator software suite was used to annotate V, J and CDR3 in the TCR reads. For the PS versus PT1 abundance plots, all samples were subsampled to the same number of TCRs (28,000). TCRs were defined as expanded if absent before sensitization and observed at least eight times at the 2-week time point. TCRdb trimmed public reads at Q25 via fastp, called clones via MiXCR and kept in-frame beta chains. Rows with a matching CDR3 protein are joined into one entry that keeps the most common DNA and genes. Clone size and V and J calls follow TCRdb, not the original study. This sample has about 190,000 distinct CDR3 sequences in its table, and under 30% of those were observed once. In total, the top ten clones hold roughly 2.3% of the sample.

On this clonotype itself: Its target antigen remains unknown. One base away there is no much larger clone; base qualities are not given.

Summary of the overall study and its limitations: Repeated subsampling changed both the strength of the expansion versus patch-test correlation and the threshold at which that correlation became significant. DPC sensitization did not change how many TCRs were above 1 in 1000 frequency, and no evidence was found of alterations in global repertoire structure. All patients had alopecia, a presumed autoimmune disease, so their immune response might differ from that of healthy individuals. Patch test score was positively correlated with the number of PT1 expanded TCRs, with significance at thresholds 8, 16 and 32 but not at 4. Expanded TCRs formed significantly more large CDR3 similarity clusters than pre-sensitization or healthy control sets, consistent with antigen-driven responses.

Between the V and J ends, shortened by 0 bases and 0 bases respectively, the junction contains 8 bases. The CDR3, from cysteine to phenylalanine, totals 15 residues. The only DNA kept is the CDR3, 45 bases in frame from the first base. CDR1 and CDR2 (LGHNA, YNFKEQ) derive from the germline V gene. This sequence uses TRBV4-2 and TRBJ1-1; possibly the D gene is TRBD1, per 5 matching bases. Sample: whole blood, taken in connection with sensitization to the hapten diphenylcyclopropenone (DPC). The receptor's source is a woman in her thirties or forties with alopecia areata. Some clones in this sample may be carry-over from other donors' samples. The CDR3 protein: CASSQERGMNTEAFF. In nucleotides, the sequence is TGTGCCAGCAGCCAAGAGCGGGGGATGAACACTGAAGCTTTCTTT.